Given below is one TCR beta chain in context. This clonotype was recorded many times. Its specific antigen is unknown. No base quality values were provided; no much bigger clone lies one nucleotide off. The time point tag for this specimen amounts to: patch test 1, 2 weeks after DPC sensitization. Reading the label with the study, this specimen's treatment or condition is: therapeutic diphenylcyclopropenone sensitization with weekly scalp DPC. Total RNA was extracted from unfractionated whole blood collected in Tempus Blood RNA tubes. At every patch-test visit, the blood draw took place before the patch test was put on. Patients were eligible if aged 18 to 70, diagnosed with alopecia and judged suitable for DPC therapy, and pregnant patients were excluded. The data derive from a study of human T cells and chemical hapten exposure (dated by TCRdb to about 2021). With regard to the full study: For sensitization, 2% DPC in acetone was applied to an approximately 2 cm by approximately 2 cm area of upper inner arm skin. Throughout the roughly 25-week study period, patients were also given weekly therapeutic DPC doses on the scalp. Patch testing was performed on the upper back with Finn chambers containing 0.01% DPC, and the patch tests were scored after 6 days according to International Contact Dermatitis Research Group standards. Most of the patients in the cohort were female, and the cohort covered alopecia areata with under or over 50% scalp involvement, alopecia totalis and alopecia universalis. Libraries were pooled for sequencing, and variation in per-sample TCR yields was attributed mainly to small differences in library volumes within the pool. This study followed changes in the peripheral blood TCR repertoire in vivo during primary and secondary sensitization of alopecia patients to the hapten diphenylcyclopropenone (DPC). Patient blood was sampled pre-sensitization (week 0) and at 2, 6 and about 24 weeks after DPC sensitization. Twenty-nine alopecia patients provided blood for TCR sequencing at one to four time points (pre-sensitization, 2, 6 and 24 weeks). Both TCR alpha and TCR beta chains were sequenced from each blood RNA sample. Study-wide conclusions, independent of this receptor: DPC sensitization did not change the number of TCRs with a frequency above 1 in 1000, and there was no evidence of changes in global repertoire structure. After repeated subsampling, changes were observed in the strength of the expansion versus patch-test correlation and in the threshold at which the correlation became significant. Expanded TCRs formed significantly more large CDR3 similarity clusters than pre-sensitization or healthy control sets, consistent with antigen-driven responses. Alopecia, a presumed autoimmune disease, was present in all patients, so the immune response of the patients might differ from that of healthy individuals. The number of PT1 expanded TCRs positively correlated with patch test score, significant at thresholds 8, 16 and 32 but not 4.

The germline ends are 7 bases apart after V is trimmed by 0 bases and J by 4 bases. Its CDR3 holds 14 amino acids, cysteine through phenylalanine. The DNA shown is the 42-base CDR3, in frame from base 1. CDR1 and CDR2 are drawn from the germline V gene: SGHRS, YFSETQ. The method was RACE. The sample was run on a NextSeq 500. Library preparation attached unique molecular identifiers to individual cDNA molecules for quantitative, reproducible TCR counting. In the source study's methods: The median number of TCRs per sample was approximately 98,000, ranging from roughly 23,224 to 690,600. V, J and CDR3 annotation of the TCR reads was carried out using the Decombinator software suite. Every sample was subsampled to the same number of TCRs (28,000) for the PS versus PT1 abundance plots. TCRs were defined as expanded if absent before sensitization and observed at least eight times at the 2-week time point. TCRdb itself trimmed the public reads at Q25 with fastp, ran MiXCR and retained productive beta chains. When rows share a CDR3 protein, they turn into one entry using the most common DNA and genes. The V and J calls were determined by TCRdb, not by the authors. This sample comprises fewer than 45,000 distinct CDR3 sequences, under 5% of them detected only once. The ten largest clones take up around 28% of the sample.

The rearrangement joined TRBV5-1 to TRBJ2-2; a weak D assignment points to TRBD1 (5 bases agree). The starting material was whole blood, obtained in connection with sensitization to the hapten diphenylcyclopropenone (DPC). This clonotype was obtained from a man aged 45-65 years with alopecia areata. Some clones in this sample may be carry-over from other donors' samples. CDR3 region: CASSLDGATGELFF. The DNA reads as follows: TGCGCCAGCAGCTTGGATGGGGCCACCGGGGAGCTGTTTTTT.